These T cell receptor beta chains were read from a single sample in a study of technical replicates of blood from a handful of donors. Assay: immunoSEQ multiplex PCR; the TCRdb copy retains only in-frame clones and omits some. The sample consists of around 86,000 clones, about 96% of them appearing once. Sample: T cells isolated from PBMCs. The receptors here all came from a human donor in good health. The CDR3 runs from the conserved cysteine through the conserved F or W. A D gene is named only where the DNA matches it firmly. Clone size, where shown, is once, few, many, or a class for clones that have expanded.

abundance	v_gene	d_gene	j_gene	CDR3aa	CDR3nt
NA	TRBV2	NA	TRBJ2-3	CASRGARDTQYF	TGTGCCAGCCGGGGGGCCAGAGATACGCAGTATTTT
NA	TRBV2	NA	TRBJ1-5	CASSPNSNQPQHF	TGTGCCAGCAGTCCTAATAGCAATCAGCCCCAGCATTTT
NA	TRBV4-1	TRBD1	TRBJ1-1	CASSLGQENTEAFF	TGCGCCAGCAGCCTTGGACAGGAGAACACTGAAGCTTTCTTT
NA	TRBV6-5	NA	TRBJ2-1	CASIKSQSNEQFF	TGTGCCAGCATCAAGTCCCAGTCCAATGAGCAGTTCTTC
NA	TRBV7-9	TRBD1	TRBJ2-1	CASSIKDRNNEQFF	TGTGCCAGCAGCATCAAGGACAGGAACAATGAGCAGTTCTTC
NA	TRBV5-6	TRBD1	TRBJ1-1	CASSFRGPNTEAFF	TGTGCCAGCAGCTTTAGGGGGCCGAACACTGAAGCTTTCTTT
NA	TRBV5-5	NA	TRBJ2-7	CASSNYHEQYF	TGTGCCAGCAGCAACTACCACGAGCAGTACTTC
NA	TRBV5-6	NA	TRBJ2-1	CASSLVSSSEQFF	TGTGCCAGCAGCTTGGTGTCGTCTTCTGAGCAGTTCTTC
NA	TRBV27	NA	TRBJ1-1	CASSLEWAGNTEAFF	TGTGCCAGCAGTTTAGAGTGGGCGGGAAACACTGAAGCTTTCTTT
NA	TRBV18	TRBD1	TRBJ1-4	CASSPNTDRDLEKLFF	TGTGCCAGCTCACCAAATACCGACAGGGACCTTGAAAAACTGTTTTTT
once	TRBV6-1	NA	TRBJ1-5	CASSEAASNQPQHF	TGTGCCAGCAGTGAAGCGGCCAGCAATCAGCCCCAGCATTTT
NA	TRBV27	TRBD2	TRBJ2-1	CASSATSGGGSEQFF	TGTGCCAGCAGTGCTACTAGCGGGGGAGGGAGTGAGCAGTTCTTC
NA	TRBV5-6	NA	TRBJ2-2	CASSFVSTGELFF	TGTGCCAGCAGCTTTGTCTCGACCGGGGAGCTGTTTTTT
NA	TRBV10-1	TRBD2	TRBJ2-5	CASSPGLAGGPAGETQYF	TGCGCCAGCAGCCCGGGACTAGCGGGGGGCCCTGCGGGAGAGACCCAGTACTTC
once	TRBV6-1	NA	TRBJ1-2	CASRNSTYYGYTF	TGTGCCAGTAGGAACAGCACTTACTATGGCTACACCTTC
NA	TRBV9	NA	TRBJ1-1	CASSPRAGNTEAFF	TGTGCCAGCAGCCCCCGGGCGGGGAACACTGAAGCTTTCTTT
NA	TRBV6-5	TRBD2	TRBJ2-1	CASKDGRIYNEQFF	TGTGCCAGCAAGGACGGGAGGATATACAATGAGCAGTTCTTC
NA	TRBV7-7	TRBD1	TRBJ2-5	CASSLGTGYQETQYF	TGTGCCAGCAGCTTAGGGACAGGGTACCAAGAGACCCAGTACTTC
once	TRBV18	NA	TRBJ1-3	CASSPNPPGENTIYF	TGTGCCAGCTCACCTAACCCTCCAGGGGAGAACACCATATATTTT
NA	TRBV9	NA	TRBJ1-2	CASSNRVFSYGYTF	TGTGCCAGCAGCAACAGGGTTTTTAGCTATGGCTACACCTTC
NA	TRBV27	NA	TRBJ2-1	CASSLSQEGPYNEQFF	TGTGCCAGCAGTTTATCGCAGGAGGGCCCCTACAATGAGCAGTTCTTC
NA	TRBV19	NA	TRBJ1-3	CASSIDPGRSGNTIYF	TGTGCCAGTAGTATAGATCCAGGGAGGTCTGGAAACACCATATATTTT
NA	TRBV5-4	TRBD1	TRBJ1-1	CASSVGQGNTEAFF	TGTGCCAGCAGCGTGGGACAGGGGAACACTGAAGCTTTCTTT
NA	TRBV29-1	NA	TRBJ1-2	CSAPTGPNYGYTF	TGCAGCGCTCCAACAGGGCCTAACTATGGCTACACCTTC
NA	TRBV7-8	NA	TRBJ2-7	CASSLPSHEQYF	TGTGCCAGCAGCTTACCTTCTCACGAGCAGTACTTC
NA	TRBV5-1	NA	TRBJ2-3	CASGEDTQYF	TGCGCCAGCGGGGAGGATACGCAGTATTTT
once	TRBV7-2	TRBD1	TRBJ1-2	CASSPIQGAYGYTF	TGTGCCAGCAGCCCCATCCAGGGGGCCTATGGCTACACCTTC
NA	TRBV5-4	TRBD2	TRBJ2-3	CASSPPGLAGVGADTQYF	TGTGCCAGCAGCCCGCCGGGACTAGCGGGAGTGGGTGCAGATACGCAGTATTTT
once	TRBV7-2	TRBD2	TRBJ2-7	CASSLRSGRVFYEQYF	TGTGCCAGCAGCTTACGGAGCGGGAGGGTTTTCTACGAGCAGTACTTC
NA	TRBV2	NA	TRBJ2-4	CASMGPAKNIQYF	TGTGCCAGCATGGGCCCAGCCAAAAACATTCAGTACTTC
NA	TRBV30	NA	TRBJ1-1	CAWSVGSGFEAFF	TGTGCCTGGAGTGTAGGGTCGGGGTTTGAAGCTTTCTTT
NA	TRBV7-9	TRBD1	TRBJ1-1	CASSLIRGRGVGEAFF	TGTGCCAGCAGCTTAATAAGGGGGCGAGGGGTAGGGGAAGCTTTCTTT
once	TRBV9	TRBD1	TRBJ1-4	CASSVGPGQPTTDYEKLFF	TGTGCCAGCAGCGTCGGACCGGGACAGCCGACGACAGACTATGAAAAACTGTTTTTT
NA	TRBV19	TRBD1	TRBJ2-2	CASSTDRGLLGELFF	TGTGCCAGTAGTACGGACAGGGGGCTCCTCGGGGAGCTGTTTTTT
once	TRBV2	TRBD1	TRBJ1-2	CASSEASWTGKENYGYTF	TGTGCCAGCAGTGAAGCCTCCTGGACAGGGAAAGAGAACTATGGCTACACCTTC
NA	TRBV6-1	NA	TRBJ2-7	CAADRENYDEQYF	TGTGCCGCAGACCGGGAGAATTACGACGAGCAGTACTTC
NA	TRBV18	NA	TRBJ1-1	CASSPVTGQMNTEAFF	TGTGCCAGCTCACCCGTAACCGGACAGATGAACACTGAAGCTTTCTTT
NA	TRBV28	NA	TRBJ1-2	CASSNNGYTF	TGTGCCAGCAGTAACAATGGCTACACCTTC